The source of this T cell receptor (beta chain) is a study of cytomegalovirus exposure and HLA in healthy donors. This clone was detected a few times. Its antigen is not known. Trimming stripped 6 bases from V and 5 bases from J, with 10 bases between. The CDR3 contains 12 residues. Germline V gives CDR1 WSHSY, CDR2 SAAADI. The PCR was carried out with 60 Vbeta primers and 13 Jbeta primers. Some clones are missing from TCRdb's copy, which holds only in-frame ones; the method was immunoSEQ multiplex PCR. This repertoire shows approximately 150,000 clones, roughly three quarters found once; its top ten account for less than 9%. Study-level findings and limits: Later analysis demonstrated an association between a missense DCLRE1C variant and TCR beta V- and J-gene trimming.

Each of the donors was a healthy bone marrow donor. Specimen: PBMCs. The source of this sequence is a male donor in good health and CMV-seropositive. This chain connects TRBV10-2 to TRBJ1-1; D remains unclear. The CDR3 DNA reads TGCGCCAGCAGGGAAGAGAGGACTGAAGCTTTCTTT. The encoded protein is CASREERTEAFF.